These T cell receptor beta chains were read from a single sample in a study of molecular identifiers for immune sequencing clone quantification. TCRdb recomputed calls from the PCR reads with MiXCR, one row per CDR3 protein. The table shows about 65,000 distinct CDR3 sequences, with 17% occurring only once. What was sequenced was naive CD8+ T cells from blood, with Jurkat cell RNA spiked in. The receptors stem from a human donor in good health. Some libraries in this study had Jurkat cell RNA spiked in. The CDR3 runs from the conserved cysteine through the conserved F or W. The D gene is left open where the match is weak. Only part of the rows carry a size: once, few, many, or a class if the clone is expanded.

V gene: TRBV9
J gene: TRBJ2-3
clone size: many
D gene: .
CDR3 DNA: TGTGCCAGCAGCGCTCTCCCGGGCCAGAGCACAGATACGCAGTATTTT
CDR3 protein: CASSALPGQSTDTQYF

V gene: TRBV19
J gene: TRBJ2-5
clone size: many
D gene: .
CDR3 DNA: TGTGCCAGTAGTATTCCCAGAGTTGGGGAGACCCAGTACTTC
CDR3 protein: CASSIPRVGETQYF

V gene: TRBV3-1
J gene: TRBJ2-3
clone size: few
D gene: .
CDR3 DNA: TGTGCCAGCAGTCCAACTTCGGGCGCGGGGCCAGATGCGCAGTATTTT
CDR3 protein: CASSPTSGAGPDAQYF

V gene: TRBV6-5
J gene: TRBJ2-5
clone size: many
D gene: TRBD2
CDR3 DNA: TGTGCCAGCAGTTACGGGACTAGCGGGCAAGAGACCCAGTACTTC
CDR3 protein: CASSYGTSGQETQYF

V gene: TRBV28
J gene: TRBJ2-6
clone size: many
D gene: TRBD1
CDR3 DNA: TGTGCCAGCAGACGGGGACAGGGTGGAGTCGCTGGGGCCAACGTCCTGACTTTC
CDR3 protein: CASRRGQGGVAGANVLTF

V gene: TRBV9
J gene: TRBJ2-2
clone size: many
D gene: .
CDR3 DNA: TGTGCCAGCAGCAATCCACGAATCACCGGGGAGCTGTTTTTT
CDR3 protein: CASSNPRITGELFF

V gene: TRBV4-1
J gene: TRBJ2-5
clone size: many
D gene: .
CDR3 DNA: TGCGCCAGCAGCCAAGATGGTCGAGTCAAAGGGGAGACCCAGTACTTC
CDR3 protein: CASSQDGRVKGETQYF

V gene: TRBV7-2
J gene: TRBJ2-3
clone size: many
D gene: TRBD2
CDR3 DNA: TGTGCCAGCAGCTTAGCCCTAGCGGGAGGGGGGTATTTT
CDR3 protein: CASSLALAGGGYF

V gene: TRBV27
J gene: TRBJ1-1
clone size: many
D gene: .
CDR3 DNA: TGTGCCAGCAGTTTATCTGGGGGGCCCACTGAAGCTTTCTTT
CDR3 protein: CASSLSGGPTEAFF

V gene: TRBV20-1
J gene: TRBJ2-3
clone size: many
D gene: TRBD2
CDR3 DNA: TGCAGTGCTAGAGATGGAAGCGGGATCCAACCTAGCACAGATACGCAGTATTTT
CDR3 protein: CSARDGSGIQPSTDTQYF

V gene: TRBV4-1
J gene: TRBJ2-7
clone size: many
D gene: .
CDR3 DNA: TGCGCCAGCAGCCAAGATCCACGTCCTAGGGAGCAGTACTTC
CDR3 protein: CASSQDPRPREQYF

V gene: TRBV28
J gene: TRBJ2-3
clone size: many
D gene: .
CDR3 DNA: TGTGCCATCGACCTAGGGGGAGATACGCAGTATTTT
CDR3 protein: CAIDLGGDTQYF

V gene: TRBV15
J gene: TRBJ2-3
clone size: .
D gene: .
CDR3 DNA: TGTGCCACCAGCACCCCTCCGCGCGGAACTACGCAGTATTTT
CDR3 protein: CATSTPPRGTTQYF

V gene: TRBV4-3
J gene: TRBJ2-3
clone size: medium-sized
D gene: .
CDR3 DNA: TGCGCCAGCAGAGAGGGGGAGGCGGGTGCAGATACGCAGTATTTT
CDR3 protein: CASREGEAGADTQYF

V gene: TRBV6-1
J gene: TRBJ2-3
clone size: many
D gene: .
CDR3 DNA: TGTGCCAGCAGTGATCTAGCCCCCAGGGCAGATACGCAGTATTTT
CDR3 protein: CASSDLAPRADTQYF

V gene: TRBV4-1
J gene: TRBJ2-5
clone size: many
D gene: TRBD2
CDR3 DNA: TGCGCCAGCAGCCAAGAGGGACTAGCGGACGAGACCCAGTACTTC
CDR3 protein: CASSQEGLADETQYF

V gene: TRBV28
J gene: TRBJ1-2
clone size: many
D gene: .
CDR3 DNA: TGTGCCAGCAGTTTAATGAACTCCTTTGGGATCTATGGCTACACCTTC
CDR3 protein: CASSLMNSFGIYGYTF

V gene: TRBV28
J gene: TRBJ2-3
clone size: many
D gene: TRBD2
CDR3 DNA: TGTGCCAGCAGTTTATTACCTAGCGGAGGGAGCACAGATACGCAGTATTTT
CDR3 protein: CASSLLPSGGSTDTQYF

V gene: TRBV13
J gene: TRBJ1-2
clone size: .
D gene: TRBD1
CDR3 DNA: TGTGCCAGCAGCCCAAGGGACAGGGTAAGGTCGAACTATGGCTACACCTTC
CDR3 protein: CASSPRDRVRSNYGYTF

V gene: TRBV7-6
J gene: TRBJ1-1
clone size: many
D gene: .
CDR3 DNA: TGTGCCAGCAGGAGGGGGGCCTACACTGAAGCTTTCTTT
CDR3 protein: CASRRGAYTEAFF

V gene: TRBV7-8
J gene: TRBJ2-1
clone size: many
D gene: TRBD2
CDR3 DNA: TGTGCCAGCAGCTTAGTTAGCGGGAGTGGCAATGAGCAGTTCTTC
CDR3 protein: CASSLVSGSGNEQFF

V gene: TRBV6-1
J gene: TRBJ2-3
clone size: many
D gene: .
CDR3 DNA: TGTGCCAGCAGCGCTTTGAGTTGGACGGGGGCAGATACGCAGTATTTT
CDR3 protein: CASSALSWTGADTQYF

V gene: TRBV28
J gene: TRBJ2-1
clone size: many
D gene: TRBD2
CDR3 DNA: TGTGCCAGCAGCACCGAAGCTATAATAGCGGGGATCCCCTACAATGAGCAGTTCTTC
CDR3 protein: CASSTEAIIAGIPYNEQFF

V gene: TRBV28
J gene: TRBJ1-5
clone size: many
D gene: .
CDR3 DNA: TGTGCCAGCAGACCCCGTGGGGGGGCCAATCAGCCCCAGCATTTT
CDR3 protein: CASRPRGGANQPQHF

V gene: TRBV27
J gene: TRBJ2-1
clone size: few
D gene: .
CDR3 DNA: TGTGCCAGCAGTTCGCAGTTAGAAGGGCAGTTCTTC
CDR3 protein: CASSSQLEGQFF

V gene: TRBV11-3
J gene: TRBJ2-7
clone size: .
D gene: .
CDR3 DNA: TGTGCCAGCAGCCATGGAGAGGGCGAGCAGTACTTC
CDR3 protein: CASSHGEGEQYF

V gene: TRBV10-3
J gene: TRBJ2-2
clone size: .
D gene: .
CDR3 DNA: TGTGCCATCAGTGAGTCCCTCTTAGCCGGGGAGCTGTTTTTT
CDR3 protein: CAISESLLAGELFF

V gene: TRBV6-5
J gene: TRBJ2-1
clone size: many
D gene: TRBD2
CDR3 DNA: TGTGCCAGCAGTTACTTGGCGGGAGGATACAATGAGCAGTTCTTC
CDR3 protein: CASSYLAGGYNEQFF

V gene: TRBV19
J gene: TRBJ2-1
clone size: .
D gene: .
CDR3 DNA: TGTGCCAGTAGCACCGGCGGGAACAATGAGCAGTTCTTC
CDR3 protein: CASSTGGNNEQFF

V gene: TRBV28
J gene: TRBJ1-1
clone size: many
D gene: .
CDR3 DNA: TGTGCCAGCAGTTTAAGTGGTAGGACTGAAGCTTTCTTT
CDR3 protein: CASSLSGRTEAFF

V gene: TRBV6-2/TRBV6-3
J gene: TRBJ2-1
clone size: many
D gene: .
CDR3 DNA: TGTGCCAGCAGTTTCTACAGGGTGAATGAGCAGTTCTTC
CDR3 protein: CASSFYRVNEQFF

V gene: TRBV2
J gene: TRBJ2-1
clone size: few
D gene: .
CDR3 DNA: TGTGCCAGACACCGGGACGGCTCCTACAATGAGCAGTTCTTC
CDR3 protein: CARHRDGSYNEQFF

V gene: TRBV5-1
J gene: TRBJ1-2
clone size: many
D gene: .
CDR3 DNA: TGCGCCAGCAGCTTGGGGGACACTGGCTACACCTTC
CDR3 protein: CASSLGDTGYTF

V gene: TRBV28
J gene: TRBJ2-2
clone size: many
D gene: TRBD2
CDR3 DNA: TGTGCCAGCAGTTCTACCATAGCGGGAGAGGCCGGGGAGCTGTTTTTT
CDR3 protein: CASSSTIAGEAGELFF

V gene: TRBV27
J gene: TRBJ2-7
clone size: many
D gene: .
CDR3 DNA: TGTGCCAGCAGACCCGCCGTCGGGTACGAGCAGTACTTC
CDR3 protein: CASRPAVGYEQYF

V gene: TRBV20-1
J gene: TRBJ2-5
clone size: .
D gene: .
CDR3 DNA: TGCAGTGCTAGCGCGGAGTTGTACCAAGAGACCCAGTACTTC
CDR3 protein: CSASAELYQETQYF

V gene: TRBV29-1
J gene: TRBJ2-7
clone size: many
D gene: TRBD2
CDR3 DNA: TGCAGCGTTAACGGTTGGACATCGGGGGGCTACGAGCAGTACTTC
CDR3 protein: CSVNGWTSGGYEQYF

V gene: TRBV25-1
J gene: TRBJ1-2
clone size: few
D gene: .
CDR3 DNA: TGTGCCAGCAGTGAATGGGGGGACCTTCGGTATGGCTACACCTTC
CDR3 protein: CASSEWGDLRYGYTF

V gene: TRBV7-2
J gene: TRBJ2-7
clone size: many
D gene: .
CDR3 DNA: TGTGCCAGCAGCGACTCCTACGAGCAGTACTTC
CDR3 protein: CASSDSYEQYF

V gene: TRBV6-5
J gene: TRBJ2-1
clone size: few
D gene: TRBD2
CDR3 DNA: TGTGCCAGCAGTTACGCGCTAGCGGGGGGCAATGAGCAGTTCTTC
CDR3 protein: CASSYALAGGNEQFF

V gene: TRBV29-1
J gene: TRBJ2-2
clone size: few
D gene: TRBD1
CDR3 DNA: TGCAGCGTTGTAGGGGGCAACGGGGAGCTGTTTTTT
CDR3 protein: CSVVGGNGELFF